This is a list of T cell receptor beta chains from one sample in a study of cytomegalovirus exposure and HLA in healthy donors. Data came from immunoSEQ multiplex PCR; TCRdb stores just in-frame clones and leaves some out. Of more than 150,000 clones detected, over 80% appear once; the ten largest clones hold about 1.6%. Material: PBMCs. These receptors were obtained from a man aged 40-49 years in good health and CMV-seronegative. Both conserved end residues are part of each CDR3. D genes are given only for firm matches. Size is omitted from some rows. Given values are once, few, many or a class for expanded clones.

>.|few|TRBJ1-2|TRBV30
TGTGCCTGGAGTGTACACAGGAGCTATGGCTACACCTTC
CAWSVHRSYGYTF
>TRBD2|.|TRBJ2-4|TRBV4-1
TGCGCCAGCAGCCCCTCACCCGGACTAGCGGGGACGGATCACATTCAGTACTTC
CASSPSPGLAGTDHIQYF
>.|.|TRBJ1-2|TRBV5-4
TGTGCCAGCAGCCCGGCAGGGGACCGTAGAGGCTACACCTTC
CASSPAGDRRGYTF
>.|.|TRBJ1-4|TRBV28
TGTGCCAGCAGTCCCTACAGGGAAGGGAATGAAAAACTGTTTTTT
CASSPYREGNEKLFF
>.|.|TRBJ2-3|TRBV5-1
TGCGCCAGCAGCATCCTAACCGGGACTCTCGGGGTGGGTACGCAGTATTTT
CASSILTGTLGVGTQYF
>TRBD2|.|TRBJ2-1|TRBV28
TGTGCCAGCAGTCCTCTAGCGGGAAGCTCCTACAATGAGCAGTTCTTC
CASSPLAGSSYNEQFF
>TRBD2|once|TRBJ2-5|TRBV7-2
TGTGCCAGCAGCTCGGGACTAGCGGGAGGTCAAGAGACCCAGTACTTC
CASSSGLAGGQETQYF
>.|.|TRBJ2-7|TRBV23-1
TGCGCCAGCAGTGGCCTCGAGCAGTACTTC
CASSGLEQYF
>.|few|TRBJ1-1|TRBV4-2
TGTGCCAGCAGCCAAGGGCCTGGCGGCGAAGGTTTTGAAGCTTTCTTT
CASSQGPGGEGFEAFF
>.|.|TRBJ1-3|TRBV21-1
TGTGCCAGCAACGGACAGGGGGCGCCCGGAAACACCATATATTTT
CASNGQGAPGNTIYF
>.|.|TRBJ1-4|TRBV29-1
TGCAGCGGGGAGCTCGGTAATGAAAAACTGTTTTTT
CSGELGNEKLFF
>.|.|TRBJ2-1|TRBV10-3
TGTGCCATCAGTGGGTTCCTGAGGGACAATGAGCAGTTCTTC
CAISGFLRDNEQFF
>.|.|TRBJ2-4|TRBV30
TGTGCCTGGAGCGCAAGGACTTACAAAAACATTCAGTACTTC
CAWSARTYKNIQYF
>.|.|TRBJ1-2|TRBV28
TGTGCCAGCAGTTCCACATCGGCAAGGGGAGGCTACACCTTC
CASSSTSARGGYTF
>TRBD2|.|TRBJ2-7|TRBV7-9
TGTGCCAGCAGCTTAAGGGGTAGCGGGGGGGCCTCCGAGCAGTACTTC
CASSLRGSGGASEQYF
>.|.|TRBJ2-2|TRBV7-8
TGTGCCAGCAGCTTAAGCCGGGGAGAGGGCACCGGGGAGCTGTTTTTT
CASSLSRGEGTGELFF
>TRBD2|.|TRBJ2-1|TRBV9
TGTGCCAGCAGCTATGGACTAGCGGTTAACAATGAGCAGTTCTTC
CASSYGLAVNNEQFF
>.|.|TRBJ1-1|TRBV7-8
TGTGCCAGCAGCTTAGCGGCGGTCCAGGGTGCTTTCTTT
CASSLAAVQGAFF
>TRBD2|.|TRBJ2-5|TRBV9
TGTGCCAGCAGCATATCTAGCGGGGGGCAAGAGACCCAGTACTTC
CASSISSGGQETQYF
>.|.|TRBJ1-6|TRBV30
TGTGCCTGGAGTCCCCGACTTAACTCACCCCTCCACTTT
CAWSPRLNSPLHF
>TRBD1|.|TRBJ1-6|TRBV7-2
TGTGCCAGCAGCCTCAGACAGGGGAAGAATTCACCCCTCCACTTT
CASSLRQGKNSPLHF
>TRBD1|.|TRBJ2-7|TRBV30
TGTGCCTGGACCGTACGGGACAGGGGCTCCTACGAGCAGTACTTC
CAWTVRDRGSYEQYF
>.|.|TRBJ2-1|TRBV7-2
TGTGCCAGCAGCCCCCGTCCACACTACAATGAGCAGTTCTTC
CASSPRPHYNEQFF
>.|.|TRBJ1-4|TRBV27
TGTGCCAGCACCCCTCGCGGGGGGAATGAAAAACTGTTTTTT
CASTPRGGNEKLFF
>TRBD2|.|TRBJ2-7|TRBV30
TGTGCCTGGAGTAAGCAGACTAGCGGGAGGGCCCCGCAGTACTTC
CAWSKQTSGRAPQYF
>.|.|TRBJ2-1|TRBV27
TGTGCCAGCAGTTTAGTCCTGAGCTCCTACAATGAGCAGTTCTTC
CASSLVLSSYNEQFF
>TRBD1|.|TRBJ1-1|TRBV30
TGTGCCTGGAGTGCGACAGGGGGGACTGAAGCTTTCTTT
CAWSATGGTEAFF
>TRBD2|once|TRBJ2-1|TRBV9
TGTGCCAGCAGCGTAGTCGGCGGGGGGGTTCCCTACAATGAGCAGTTCTTC
CASSVVGGGVPYNEQFF
>TRBD1|.|TRBJ1-5|TRBV27
TGTGCCAGCAGCCGGCGGGGACAGGGTAGAGAAGGCAATCAGCCCCAGCATTTT
CASSRRGQGREGNQPQHF
>.|once|TRBJ2-3|TRBV19
TGTGCCAGTAGTATGACCGGGAGCACAGATACGCAGTATTTT
CASSMTGSTDTQYF
>.|.|TRBJ1-6|TRBV27
TGTGCCAGCAGTAGACCTACCGGGGGACCGAGCTCCTATAATTCACCCCTCCACTTT
CASSRPTGGPSSYNSPLHF
>.|.|TRBJ1-5|TRBV29-1
TGCAGCGTTGCCACAGGAGTAGGTCAGCCCCAGCATTTT
CSVATGVGQPQHF
>TRBD2|.|TRBJ2-1|TRBV28
TGTGCCAGTAGGGTTACTAGCGGGGGACCTTACAATGAGCAGTTCTTC
CASRVTSGGPYNEQFF
>.|once|TRBJ1-2|TRBV7-6
TGTGCCAGCAGCTTGGGGGCGCGATATGGCTACACCTTC
CASSLGARYGYTF
>TRBD1|.|TRBJ2-7|TRBV2
TGTGCCAGCAGTGACCCAGGGGGCCGCTCCTACGAGCAGTACTTC
CASSDPGGRSYEQYF
>TRBD2|.|TRBJ2-1|TRBV7-6
TGTGCCAGCAGCTTACAGTCGCTAGCGGCAAATGAGCAGTTCTTC
CASSLQSLAANEQFF
>.|.|TRBJ1-2|TRBV6-5
TGTGCCAGCAGCCCCCTCTCAACAGGGAACTATGGCTACACCTTC
CASSPLSTGNYGYTF
>TRBD2|.|TRBJ2-5|TRBV7-2
TGTGCCAGCAGCCTAGCGGGAGGGGGAGAGACCCAGTACTTC
CASSLAGGGETQYF
>.|.|TRBJ1-4|TRBV14
TGTGCCAGCAGCCAGCAGGGATTGAAACTGTTTTTT
CASSQQGLKLFF
>TRBD1|few|TRBJ2-7|TRBV19
TGTGCCAGTAGTATCGAGGAGCGGTTTCGACAGGGGCTCTACGAGCAGTACTTC
CASSIEERFRQGLYEQYF
>TRBD2|.|TRBJ2-5|TRBV2
TGTGCCAGCAGCGCGGGACTAGCGTGGGAGACCCAGTACTTC
CASSAGLAWETQYF
>.|few|TRBJ1-2|TRBV5-1
TGCGCCAGCAGCTTGGGGCAGGGATTATATGGCTACACCTTC
CASSLGQGLYGYTF
>TRBD2|.|TRBJ2-5|TRBV7-2
TGTGCCAGCAGCTTAGGCGGGGGTGGGGTAAAGACCCAGTACTTC
CASSLGGGGVKTQYF
>TRBD1|.|TRBJ2-2|TRBV28
TGTGCCAGCGAGAGACAGGGGACAGGCGGGGAGCTGTTTTTT
CASERQGTGGELFF
>.|few|TRBJ1-1|TRBV7-6
TGTGCCAGCAGCTTCGACAGGATCCTCGAAACTGAAGCTTTCTTT
CASSFDRILETEAFF
>.|.|TRBJ2-5|TRBV5-1
TGCGCCAGCAGCTTGGCCGCGGGGGCGCGAGAGACCCAGTACTTC
CASSLAAGARETQYF
>.|once|TRBJ2-7|TRBV19
TGTGCCAGTACCTCAGTTGGCAGGGGACCCGCCGAGCAGTACTTC
CASTSVGRGPAEQYF
>TRBD2|.|TRBJ2-5|TRBV11-3
TGTGCCAGCAGCCCCGGGGGGGGCTACCAAGAGACCCAGTACTTC
CASSPGGGYQETQYF
>TRBD2|.|TRBJ2-7|TRBV5-4
TGTGCCAGCAGCTCGGCGGGAGTCCCCCCCTACGAGCAGTACTTC
CASSSAGVPPYEQYF
>.|.|TRBJ2-7|TRBV11-3
TGTGCCAGCAGCTTAGCTGACACCAACCCCTACGAGCAGTACTTC
CASSLADTNPYEQYF
>.|.|TRBJ2-7|TRBV6-1
TGTGCCAGCAGCCAAAATTCGAGAGGCTCCTACGAGCAGTACTTC
CASSQNSRGSYEQYF
>.|.|TRBJ2-2|TRBV11-2
TGTGCCAGCAGCCCAGGGGCGGGAGTGGTCGGGGAGCTGTTTTTT
CASSPGAGVVGELFF
>TRBD1|few|TRBJ1-3|TRBV30
TGTGCCTGGAGGGCGACCGGGACAGGGTTCTCTGGAAACACCATATATTTT
CAWRATGTGFSGNTIYF
>.|.|TRBJ1-5|TRBV7-3
TGTGCCAGCAGCTTAGCCGGGGGCAATCAGCCCCAGCATTTT
CASSLAGGNQPQHF
>.|.|TRBJ2-1|TRBV11-3
TGTGCCAGCAGCTTATTTCGGGATGAGCAGTTCTTC
CASSLFRDEQFF
>.|.|TRBJ2-3|TRBV25-1
TGTGCCAGCAGTGAGGAACTAGCCGCCGATACGCAGTATTTT
CASSEELAADTQYF
>TRBD2|once|TRBJ2-1|TRBV4-3
TGCGCCAGCAGCCAAGTCTTAAGCGGGGGGGTCTCCTACAATGAGCAGTTCTTC
CASSQVLSGGVSYNEQFF
>TRBD2|.|TRBJ2-1|TRBV7-2
TGTGCCAGCAGCTCGCACACGGGACTAGTTCCTGAGCAGTTCTTC
CASSSHTGLVPEQFF
>.|few|TRBJ2-3|TRBV7-9
TGTGCCAGCACCGACAGGCCCAGCACAGATACGCAGTATTTT
CASTDRPSTDTQYF
>TRBD1|.|TRBJ2-5|TRBV5-1
TGCGCCAGCAGAGTTCAGGGGGCATTCCAAGAGACCCAGTACTTC
CASRVQGAFQETQYF